The TCR beta chain described here comes from a study of T cells after yellow fever vaccination. Study information: Preparing low-cell-number fractions relied on SMART-Seq v4 Ultra Low Input.

TCRdb re-called the 5' RACE reads with MiXCR, one entry per CDR3 protein. This sample has around 72,000 distinct CDR3 sequences; more than 5.5% occur once, and the top ten carry approximately 28%. The CDR3 consists of 16 residues. The germline V and J ends were trimmed by 2 bases and 1 base, with 13 bases remaining between them. This clonotype was detected only a few times. As yet, its antigen is unknown. Findings and limits, study-wide: The study found a weaker secondary response that peaked faster, day 5 versus 15.

Sequenced here: CD8+ T cells sorted from PBMCs, sampled 10 to 11 days after the first yellow fever vaccination. The receptor's source is a man aged 18 to 30 who received the YFV17D yellow fever vaccine. The genes are TRBV12-3 or TRBV12-4 and TRBJ2-3; D gene unclear. The CDR3 protein is CASSLTPLSGTDTQYF. The DNA for the CDR3 is TGTGCCAGCAGTTTAACACCGCTCAGCGGCACAGATACGCAGTATTTT.